This T cell receptor beta chain was obtained from a study of neoadjuvant anti-PD-1 for oral cavity cancer. Background on the study: Patients mostly received three to four biweekly nivolumab doses at 3 mg/kg before surgery. Patients without progression received a fourth nivolumab dose around day 43, then surgical resection on days 50-56. Notes on the study in general: Higher pretreatment Treg/Th17 ratios tracked higher pretreatment blood clonality.

V dropped 1 base and J dropped 1 base, with 13 bases sitting between them. The CDR3 is 16 amino acids. Germline CDR1 SEHNR, CDR2 FQNEAQ (reference sequence). Here immunoSEQ multiplex PCR was the method, and the copy in TCRdb shows in-frame clones only, minus some. The table has almost 7,000 clones, around 72% seen once. A note on this clone: The antigen remains unidentified.

V and J are TRBV7-9 and TRBJ1-1, with D possibly being TRBD1 (5 bases). The sequence came from a person between 40 and 79 years old with oral cavity squamous cell carcinoma. The starting material was PBMCs, obtained before nivolumab (anti-PD-1) treatment. This CDR3 is CASSLEGRGANTEAFF. CDR3 DNA: TGTGCCAGCAGCTTAGAGGGACGGGGCGCGAACACTGAAGCTTTCTTT.